This T cell receptor (beta chain) was documented in a study of OX40 agonist ivuxolimab in advanced cancers. This CDR3 contains 13 residues. V lost 5 bases and J 0 bases, leaving 10 bases between the germline ends. Germline CDR1 and CDR2: SQVTM and ANQGSEA. TCRdb keeps only in-frame clones here, not all; method: immunoSEQ multiplex PCR. This sample yields approximately 56,000 clones, of which approximately 80% are seen a single time; 0.69% belongs to the top ten. This clone showed up just a few times. The material was CD4+ or CD8+ T cells sorted from blood, obtained in a trial of the OX40 agonist ivuxolimab. This sequence originates from an adult with an advanced solid tumor such as melanoma, head and neck, liver or kidney cancer. The chain has TRBV29-1 and TRBJ1-1, with D possibly being TRBD1 (6 bases). CDR3 amino acids: CSVRQAMNTEAFF. The DNA for the CDR3 is TGCAGCGTTCGACAGGCCATGAACACTGAAGCTTTCTTT.